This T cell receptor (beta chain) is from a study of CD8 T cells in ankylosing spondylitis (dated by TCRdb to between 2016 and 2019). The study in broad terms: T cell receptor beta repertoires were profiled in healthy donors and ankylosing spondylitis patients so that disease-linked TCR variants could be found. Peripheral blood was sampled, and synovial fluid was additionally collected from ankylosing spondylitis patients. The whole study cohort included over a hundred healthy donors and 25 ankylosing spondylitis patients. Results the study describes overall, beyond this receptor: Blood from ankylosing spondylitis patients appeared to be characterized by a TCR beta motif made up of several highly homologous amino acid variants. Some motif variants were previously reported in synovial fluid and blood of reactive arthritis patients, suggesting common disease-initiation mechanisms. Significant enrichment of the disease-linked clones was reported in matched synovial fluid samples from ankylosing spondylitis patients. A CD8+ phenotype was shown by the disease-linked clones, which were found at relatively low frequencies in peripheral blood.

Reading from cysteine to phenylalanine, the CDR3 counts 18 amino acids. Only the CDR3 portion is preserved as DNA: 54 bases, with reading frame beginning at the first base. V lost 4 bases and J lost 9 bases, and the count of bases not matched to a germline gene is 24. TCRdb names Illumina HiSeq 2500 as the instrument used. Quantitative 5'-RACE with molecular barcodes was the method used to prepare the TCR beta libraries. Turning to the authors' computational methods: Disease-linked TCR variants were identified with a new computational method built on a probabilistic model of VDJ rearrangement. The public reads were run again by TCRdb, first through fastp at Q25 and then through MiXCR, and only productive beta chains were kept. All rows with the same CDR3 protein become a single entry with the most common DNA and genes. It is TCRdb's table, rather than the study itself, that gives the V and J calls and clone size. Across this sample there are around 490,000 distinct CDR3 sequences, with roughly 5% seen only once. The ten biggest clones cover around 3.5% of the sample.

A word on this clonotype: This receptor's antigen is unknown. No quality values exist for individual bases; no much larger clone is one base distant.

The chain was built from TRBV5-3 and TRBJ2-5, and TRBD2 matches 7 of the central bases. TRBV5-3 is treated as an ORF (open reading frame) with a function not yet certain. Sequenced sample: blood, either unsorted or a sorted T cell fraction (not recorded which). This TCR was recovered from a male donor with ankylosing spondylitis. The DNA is TGTGCCAGAAGCCCCGGCGGCTATTCGCTGGGGGGGGACGGGGCCCAGTACTTC. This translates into CARSPGGYSLGGDGAQYF.